The T cell receptor (beta chain) described here comes from a study of chemoradiotherapy in HPV16-positive cancers. General observations from the study: During treatment, candidate HPV-specific clones and E7-related motifs expanded in tumor.

Germline values: CDR1 GTSNPN, CDR2 SVGIG (reference sequence). The ends were cut back, 5 bases at V and 3 bases at J, with 6 bases in the middle. This CDR3 is 11 amino acids long. Comment on this clone: Its antigen is currently unknown.

Only in-frame clones appear in the TCRdb table, and some are missing; sequencing was by immunoSEQ multiplex PCR. Found here are roughly 14,000 clones, 65% to 85% of them singletons; the top ten hold approximately 9.3%. Specimen collection occurred from a patient who underwent chemoradiotherapy. This receptor was taken from a human donor with HPV-associated anogenital cancer. The chain uses TRBV30 and TRBJ2-3; D uncertain. CDR3: CAWDFTDTQYF. The DNA for the CDR3 is TGTGCCTGGGACTTTACAGATACGCAGTATTTT.